The clone carrying this T cell receptor (beta chain) is labeled large (0.1 to 1%). Antigen specificity is unknown. This CDR3 contains 11 residues. V shed 5 bases and J shed 8 bases, with 9 bases lying between them. Per the germline V gene, CDR1 is LGHNT and CDR2 is FRNRAP. Amplification of TRBV12-4/TRBJ1-2 clonotypes used adaptor-ligated barcode primers. TCRdb reprocessed the multiplex PCR reads with MiXCR, giving one entry per CDR3 protein. The data show under 1,500 distinct CDR3 sequences, about 20% seen once. CD4+CD45RO+CD25- cells were isolated as memory CD4+ T cells. General study points: Tumor memory CD4+ T cell TCR gene usage clustered with blood and lymph node memory CD4+ cells and lymph node naive CD4+ cells. Naive CD4+ cells shared 10% to 15% of tumor Treg sequences.

J is TRBJ1-2 and V is TRBV12-5; the D is unclear. The sequencing sample was made of memory CD4+ T cells sorted from blood. Subset of the sample: memory CD4+ T cells, CD4+CD45RO+CD25-. The TCR was taken from a female donor with breast cancer. In DNA, the CDR3 is TGTGCTAGTGGTCCAAAGGAGGGCTACACCTTC. It codes for CASGPKEGYTF.